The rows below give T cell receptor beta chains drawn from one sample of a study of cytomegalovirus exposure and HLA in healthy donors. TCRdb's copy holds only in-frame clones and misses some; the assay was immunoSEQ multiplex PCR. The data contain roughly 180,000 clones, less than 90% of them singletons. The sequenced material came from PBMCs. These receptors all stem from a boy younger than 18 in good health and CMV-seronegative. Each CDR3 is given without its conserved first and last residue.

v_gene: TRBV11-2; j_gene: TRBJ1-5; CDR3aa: ASSPNRGHSNQPQH
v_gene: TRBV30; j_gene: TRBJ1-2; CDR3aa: AWSPDRDKNYGYT
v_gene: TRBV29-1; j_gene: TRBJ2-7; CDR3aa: SVATGTSTYEQY
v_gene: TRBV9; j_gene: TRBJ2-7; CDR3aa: ASSRREGPTS
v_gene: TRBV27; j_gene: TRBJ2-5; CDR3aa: ASSLAGVAETQY
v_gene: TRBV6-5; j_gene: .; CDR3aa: ASSSTGIITYEQY
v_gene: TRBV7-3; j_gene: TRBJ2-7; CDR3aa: ASSPQGGYEQY
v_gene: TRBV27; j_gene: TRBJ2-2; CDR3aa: ASSLLAGPTGELF
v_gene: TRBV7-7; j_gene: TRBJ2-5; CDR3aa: ASSVLLAGQETQY
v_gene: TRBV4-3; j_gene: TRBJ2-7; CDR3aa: ASSQAGDPIYEQY